The rows below give T cell receptor beta chains drawn from one sample of a study of T-cell memory formation after mild COVID-19. In TCRdb, the 5' RACE reads were re-called with MiXCR into one record per CDR3 protein. The sample has around 320,000 distinct CDR3 sequences; roughly an eighth are singletons. Material: PBMCs or a T cell subset sorted from them (not recorded which). These receptors were obtained from a man in his late teens or twenties who had mild COVID-19 (a few samples of this study predate the infection). Cell type and time point are not known. Each CDR3 is given with its conserved first and last residue. The order of the fields is J gene, clone size, V gene, D gene, CDR3 protein, CDR3 DNA. The D gene is left open where the match is weak. Clone size is stated in some rows and not others, as once, few, many or a class when expanded.

J: TRBJ1-6; size: -; V: TRBV20-1; D: -; CDR3: CSADTGFDSPLHF; DNA: TGCAGTGCTGATACAGGCTTCGATTCACCCCTCCACTTT
J: TRBJ2-1; size: -; V: TRBV15; D: TRBD1; CDR3: CATSRDRGSYNEQFF; DNA: TGTGCCACCAGCAGGGACAGGGGGAGCTACAATGAGCAGTTCTTC
J: TRBJ2-3; size: -; V: TRBV7-2; D: TRBD1; CDR3: CASSHEGASDTQYF; DNA: TGTGCCAGCAGCCATGAGGGGGCATCGGATACGCAGTATTTT
J: TRBJ1-6; size: -; V: TRBV12-3/TRBV12-4; D: -; CDR3: CASSFRQGGSPLHF; DNA: TGTGCCAGCAGTTTTAGGCAGGGAGGTTCACCCCTCCACTTT
J: TRBJ2-1; size: -; V: TRBV11-2; D: -; CDR3: CASSFMENSYNEQFF; DNA: TGTGCCAGCAGCTTCATGGAGAACTCCTACAATGAGCAGTTCTTC
J: TRBJ2-6; size: few; V: TRBV20-1; D: TRBD1; CDR3: CSATYPGQGASGANVLTF; DNA: TGCAGTGCGACGTACCCGGGACAGGGGGCGTCTGGGGCCAACGTCCTGACTTTC
J: TRBJ2-3; size: -; V: TRBV7-6; D: TRBD2; CDR3: CASSLKRVAGGQDTQYF; DNA: TGTGCCAGCAGCCTAAAGAGAGTAGCGGGGGGGCAAGATACGCAGTATTTT
J: TRBJ1-6; size: -; V: TRBV27; D: -; CDR3: CASSLWADSPLHF; DNA: TGTGCCAGCAGTTTATGGGCGGATTCACCCCTCCACTTT
J: TRBJ2-5; size: -; V: TRBV6-2/TRBV6-3; D: -; CDR3: CASSFRAEEQETQYF; DNA: TGTGCCAGCAGTTTTAGGGCAGAAGAGCAAGAGACCCAGTACTTC
J: TRBJ2-5; size: few; V: TRBV29-1; D: TRBD2; CDR3: CSVGLAGIRQETQYF; DNA: TGCAGCGTTGGACTAGCGGGGATCCGACAAGAGACCCAGTACTTC
J: TRBJ2-1; size: -; V: TRBV29-1; D: TRBD1; CDR3: CSGGRGLGNEQFF; DNA: TGCAGCGGGGGCAGGGGGCTCGGCAATGAGCAGTTCTTC